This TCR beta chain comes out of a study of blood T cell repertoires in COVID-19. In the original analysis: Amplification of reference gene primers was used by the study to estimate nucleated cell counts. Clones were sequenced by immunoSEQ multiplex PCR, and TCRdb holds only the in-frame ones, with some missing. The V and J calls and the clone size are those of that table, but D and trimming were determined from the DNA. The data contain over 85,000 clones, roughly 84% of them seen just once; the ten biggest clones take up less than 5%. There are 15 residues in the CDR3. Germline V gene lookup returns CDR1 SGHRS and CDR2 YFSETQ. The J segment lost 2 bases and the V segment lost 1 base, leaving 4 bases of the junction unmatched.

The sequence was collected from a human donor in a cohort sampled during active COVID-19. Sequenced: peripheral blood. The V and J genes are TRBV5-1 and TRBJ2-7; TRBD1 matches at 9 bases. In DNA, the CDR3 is TGCGCCAGCAGCTTGAGCTGGACAGGGGCCTACGAGCAGTACTTC. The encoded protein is CASSLSWTGAYEQYF. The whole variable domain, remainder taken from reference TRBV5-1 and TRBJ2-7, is KAGVTQTPRYLIKTRGQQVTLSCSPISGHRSVSWYQQTPGQGLQFLFEYFSETQRNKGNFPGRFSGRQFSNSRSEMNVSTLELGDSALYLCASSLSWTGAYEQYFGPGTRLTVT.